The rows below give T cell receptor beta chains drawn from one sample of a study of blood T cell repertoires in COVID-19. The assay was immunoSEQ multiplex PCR, and TCRdb's table has in-frame clones only and misses some. The sample gives about 320,000 clones, roughly 89% of which show up once; around 8.9% is in the top ten. What was sequenced was PBMCs or T cells enriched from blood (not recorded which). The source of these receptors is a woman aged 18-35 years who had recovered from COVID-19. The CDR3 runs from the conserved cysteine through the conserved F or W. Fields, in order: J gene, V gene, clone size, D gene, CDR3 DNA, CDR3 protein. The D gene is left open where the match is weak. Where a row states a size, it is once, few, many or the class of an expanded clone; other rows omit it.

TRBJ1-6,TRBV5-4,-,-,TGTGCCAGCGGGCCACAAAATTCACCCCTCCACTTT,CASGPQNSPLHF
TRBJ1-5,TRBV2,-,TRBD1,TGTGCCACACAGGGGCATGGCAATCAGCCCCAGCATTTT,CATQGHGNQPQHF
TRBJ2-2,TRBV19,once,-,TGTGCCAGTCGGAACAGTACGAACACCGGGGAGCTGTTTTTT,CASRNSTNTGELFF
TRBJ2-2,TRBV12-3/TRBV12-4,-,-,TGTGCCAACGGCGGCGAAACCGGGGAGCTGTTTTTT,CANGGETGELFF
TRBJ1-5,TRBV10-3,-,-,TGTGCCATCGCAAACCCCGGGGGTAGCAATCAGCCCCAGCATTTT,CAIANPGGSNQPQHF
TRBJ1-1,TRBV11-2,-,-,TGTGCCAGCAGCTTAGAAGCGGGGGGGACTGAAGCTTTCTTT,CASSLEAGGTEAFF
TRBJ2-5,TRBV5-1,-,TRBD1,TGCGCCAGCAGCTTGGGTCCAGGGGGACGGGAGACCCAGTACTTC,CASSLGPGGRETQYF
TRBJ1-6,TRBV4-2,-,TRBD1,TGTGCCAGCAGCCAAGTCAGGGGGCTATATAATTCACCCCTCCACTTT,CASSQVRGLYNSPLHF
TRBJ2-5,TRBV2,-,-,TGTGCCAGCAGAGACCGGGGGGCAGGTGGGGAGACCCAGTACTTC,CASRDRGAGGETQYF
TRBJ2-7,TRBV2,-,TRBD1,TGTGCCAGCAGCTTGACAGGGACCTACGAGCAGTACTTC,CASSLTGTYEQYF
TRBJ2-3,TRBV27,-,-,TGTGCCAGCAGTCCGGGCGGGGCCGCCACAGATACGCAGTATTTT,CASSPGGAATDTQYF
TRBJ1-5,TRBV5-6,-,-,TGTGCCAGCAGCCGGTTTTCGGCAGGGGACATCCTATCCAATCAGCCCCAGCATTTT,CASSRFSAGDILSNQPQHF
TRBJ1-4,TRBV5-1,-,TRBD1,TGCGCCAGCAGCCTTGGGACAGACTATGAAAAACTGTTTTTT,CASSLGTDYEKLFF
TRBJ2-3,TRBV12-3/TRBV12-4,-,TRBD1,TGTGCCAGCAGAGGACAGGGGGTAGATACGCAGTATTTT,CASRGQGVDTQYF
TRBJ1-2,TRBV7-9,few,TRBD1,TGTGCCAGCAGCCCTCCGAGACAGGGGGTTGGCTACACCTTC,CASSPPRQGVGYTF
TRBJ2-1,TRBV6-5,-,-,TGTGCCAGCAACGACGGGACACTTTACAATGAGCAGTTCTTC,CASNDGTLYNEQFF
TRBJ2-1,TRBV10-3,-,TRBD2,TGTGCCATCAGTGATAGCACTAGCGGGTCAGATGAGCAGTTCTTC,CAISDSTSGSDEQFF
TRBJ1-1,TRBV19,few,TRBD1,TGTGCCACGAGACAGGGGGCGGCCACTGAAGCTTTCTTT,CATRQGAATEAFF
TRBJ2-7,TRBV5-4,-,TRBD1,TGTGCCAGCAGCCCCGGACAGGGGTCCTCCTACGAGCAGTACTTC,CASSPGQGSSYEQYF
TRBJ2-1,TRBV6-5,-,-,TGTGCCAGCAGCCGGGGCGGGGAGTACAATGAGCAGTTCTTC,CASSRGGEYNEQFF
TRBJ2-5,TRBV5-1,-,TRBD2,TGCGCCAGCAGTTTCGGACTAGCCCAAGAGACCCAGTACTTC,CASSFGLAQETQYF
TRBJ2-5,TRBV4-2,-,TRBD2,TGTGCCAGCAGCCAAGATGGGGGGGGTGGAGAGACCCAGTACTTC,CASSQDGGGGETQYF
TRBJ2-1,TRBV7-9,-,TRBD2,TGTGCCAGCAGCTCCGTTGCGACTAGCGGGACCCGCCCCTACAATGAGCAGTTCTTC,CASSSVATSGTRPYNEQFF
TRBJ1-1,TRBV7-9,-,TRBD1,TGTGCCAGCAGCGACAGGGCTAACACTGAAGCTTTCTTT,CASSDRANTEAFF
TRBJ2-7,TRBV30,-,TRBD1,TGTGCCTGGAGGCAGGGGGCACACGAGCAGTACTTC,CAWRQGAHEQYF
TRBJ2-1,TRBV9,-,TRBD1,TGTGCCAGCAGCGTCACCGGGACAGGGAAATACAATGAGCAGTTCTTC,CASSVTGTGKYNEQFF
TRBJ1-6,TRBV7-2,-,-,TGTGCCAGCAGCTCGGGGTTGCCCTATAATTCACCCCTCCACTTT,CASSSGLPYNSPLHF
TRBJ1-2,TRBV5-4,-,TRBD1,TGTGCCAGCAGCCGGACAGGGGGCCTTAATTATGGCTACACCTTC,CASSRTGGLNYGYTF
TRBJ2-1,TRBV18,-,-,TGTGCCAGCTCACGCGACGACAGGCACAATGAGCAGTTCTTC,CASSRDDRHNEQFF
TRBJ1-4,TRBV4-1,-,-,TGCGCCAGCAGCCAAGACAGGGGTGCCGCCACTAATGAAAAACTGTTTTTT,CASSQDRGAATNEKLFF
TRBJ1-6,TRBV20-1,-,-,TGCAGTGCTGGTGGGCGGACAGATAATTCACCCCTCCACTTT,CSAGGRTDNSPLHF
TRBJ2-1,TRBV12-3/TRBV12-4,-,-,TGTGCCAGCAGGTTACCTTACAGGGATGAGCAGTTCTTC,CASRLPYRDEQFF
TRBJ1-5,TRBV19,-,TRBD1,TGTGCCAGCCAGAGGGGGCCGTATAGCAATCAGCCCCAGCATTTT,CASQRGPYSNQPQHF
TRBJ1-2,TRBV5-1,-,-,TGCGCCAGCAGCTTGTTTCCGTCAGGCAACTATGGCTACACCTTC,CASSLFPSGNYGYTF
TRBJ2-1,TRBV19,-,TRBD2,TGTGCCAGTAGTAGGGGACTAGCGGGACCCATCTACAATGAGCAGTTCTTC,CASSRGLAGPIYNEQFF
TRBJ1-1,TRBV6-2/TRBV6-3,-,-,TGTGCCAGCAGTTACGAGACAGGCCCCAAGGCTGAAGCTTTCTTT,CASSYETGPKAEAFF
TRBJ1-1,TRBV6-2/TRBV6-3,-,-,TGTGCCAGCAGTTACTCGAGATCGGGGAGCACTGAAGCTTTCTTT,CASSYSRSGSTEAFF
TRBJ1-1,TRBV19,-,-,TGTGCCAGTAGTATTACAAATGGGAACACTGAAGCTTTCTTT,CASSITNGNTEAFF
TRBJ1-5,TRBV28,once,-,TGTGCCAGCAGTTCAGGACAGCGCGAAAGCAATCAGCCCCAGCATTTT,CASSSGQRESNQPQHF
TRBJ1-3,TRBV4-2,-,-,TGTGCCAGCAGCACACTAAGCGGGGGATCCTCTGGAAACACCATATATTTT,CASSTLSGGSSGNTIYF
TRBJ2-3,TRBV19,-,-,TGTGCCAGTAGTATGGCCAGGGGAGTCACAGATACGCAGTATTTT,CASSMARGVTDTQYF
TRBJ1-1,TRBV12-3/TRBV12-4,-,TRBD1,TGTGCCAGCAGCCCTACAGGGGCTGAAGCTTTCTTT,CASSPTGAEAFF
TRBJ1-6,TRBV3-1/TRBV3-2,-,TRBD1,TGTGCCAGCAGCCAAGAGACAGGGTTGAGGAATTCACCCCTCCACTTT,CASSQETGLRNSPLHF
TRBJ1-1,TRBV28,many,-,TGTGCCAGCGGGGTTGGACGGGGGAGGGAGGGGTTT,CASGVGRGREGF
TRBJ1-2,TRBV21-1,-,-,TGTGCCAGCAGCAAACCGGGACAGGGCTATGGCTACACCTTC,CASSKPGQGYGYTF
TRBJ1-2,TRBV18,-,-,TGTGCCAGCTCACCAGGGGACAAGCATGGCTACACCTTC,CASSPGDKHGYTF
TRBJ2-7,TRBV28,-,-,TGTGCCAGCAGTTATGGAGGGAGCTCCTACGAGCAGTACTTC,CASSYGGSSYEQYF
TRBJ1-1,TRBV3-1/TRBV3-2,-,-,TGTGCCAGCAGCTTAGGGGCCGGGAACACTGAAGCTTTCTTT,CASSLGAGNTEAFF
TRBJ2-7,TRBV7-3,-,TRBD1,TGTGCCAGCAGCTTAAGCGGACAGGGGGCCTCCTACGAGCAGTACTTC,CASSLSGQGASYEQYF
TRBJ1-2,TRBV28,-,TRBD1,TGTGCCAGCAGTTTGGCAACAGGGGGCTCCTTGGGTGGCTACACCTTC,CASSLATGGSLGGYTF
TRBJ2-7,TRBV7-2,-,-,TGTGCCAGCAGCCCCCTGCGGACTCTATCCTACGAGCAGTACTTC,CASSPLRTLSYEQYF
TRBJ2-7,TRBV4-2,once,-,TGTGCCAGCAGCCAAGATGGGAGCTCCTACGAGCAGTACTTC,CASSQDGSSYEQYF
TRBJ2-7,TRBV5-4,-,TRBD2,TGTGCCAGCAGCCCCGACTTCGGACTAGCTGCCCACGAGCAGTACTTC,CASSPDFGLAAHEQYF
TRBJ1-4,TRBV19,-,-,TGTGCCAGTAGCGACATGAGCACAACTAATGAAAAACTGTTTTTT,CASSDMSTTNEKLFF
TRBJ2-2,TRBV5-1,-,TRBD2,TGCGCCAGCAGCTTACGGACTAGCAAGGACACCGGGGAGCTGTTTTTT,CASSLRTSKDTGELFF